This T cell receptor (beta chain) came from a study of blood T cell repertoires in COVID-19. Looking at the study overall: Some COVID-19 samples were acute and others convalescent; all came from the United States, Italy and Spain. From T cells, B-cell-depleted T cells, or PBMCs came the material, which was cDNA or gDNA.

The length of the CDR3 is 17 residues. Germline assignment: CDR1 LNHDA and CDR2 SQIVND (reference sequence). The J segment lost 0 bases and the V segment lost 1 base, leaving 5 bases of the junction unmatched. Enrolled through a virtual design, the participants were between roughly 18 and 100 years of age and came from under 25 US areas. Clones were read by immunoSEQ multiplex PCR, and TCRdb kept only the in-frame ones, dropping some. The table lists about 260,000 clones, around 84% of them singletons, with 4.1% in the top ten. This clonotype was obtained from a man aged 25-40 years with acute COVID-19. The chain recombines TRBV19 with TRBJ1-2; 10 nucleotides match TRBD1. Source material: PBMCs or T cells enriched from blood (not recorded which). The CDR3 spells CASSIVSGQGANYGYTF. The CDR3 DNA is TGTGCCAGTAGTATAGTAAGCGGACAGGGGGCTAACTATGGCTACACCTTC.